This record looks at one T cell receptor (beta chain) sequence and its context. CDR3 size: 14 residues. Germline values: CDR1 MDHEN, CDR2 SYDVKM. V trimming: 2 bases; J trimming: 4 bases; junction bases outside the gene matches: 2. This record comes from a study of tumor-infiltrating lymphocytes in oesophageal squamous cell carcinoma. TCRdb fed the PCR reads into MiXCR, producing one record per CDR3 protein. The table shows about 15,000 distinct CDR3 sequences, with approximately 50% occurring only once. This chain joins TRBV28 and TRBJ2-3; TRBD2 matches at 8 bases. This TCR derives from a male donor with esophageal squamous cell carcinoma. Sequenced: esophageal tumor tissue. The CDR3 DNA follows: TGTGCCAGCAGTTTAGCGGGAGGAGCAGATACGCAGTATTTT. Protein sequence: CASSLAGGADTQYF.